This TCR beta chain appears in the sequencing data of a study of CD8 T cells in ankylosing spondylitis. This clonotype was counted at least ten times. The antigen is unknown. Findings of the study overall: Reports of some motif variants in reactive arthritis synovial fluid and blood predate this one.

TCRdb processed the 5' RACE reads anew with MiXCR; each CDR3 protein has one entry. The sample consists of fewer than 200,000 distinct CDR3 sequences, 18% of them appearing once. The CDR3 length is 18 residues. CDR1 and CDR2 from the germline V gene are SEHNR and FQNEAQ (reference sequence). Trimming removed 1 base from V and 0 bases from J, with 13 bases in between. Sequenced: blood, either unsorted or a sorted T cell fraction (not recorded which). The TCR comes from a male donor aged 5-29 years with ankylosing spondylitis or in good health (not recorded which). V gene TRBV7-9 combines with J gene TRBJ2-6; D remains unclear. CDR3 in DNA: TGTGCCAGCAGCTTAGTCATGTCTCTAAGCTCTGGGGCCAACGTCCTGACTTTC. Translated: CASSLVMSLSSGANVLTF.